The 25 T cell receptor beta chains in this list originate from one sample, sequenced in a study of T cells in narcolepsy. Using immunoSEQ multiplex PCR, the repertoire was profiled, and TCRdb retains in-frame clones only, with some absent. The table includes tens of thousands of clones, roughly 94% detected once. Sequenced: CD45RA- memory CD4+ T cells from PBMCs. The receptor set was obtained from a human donor with narcolepsy.

This chain links TRBV6-5 with TRBJ1-1, with D perhaps matching TRBD1 (5 bases). There are 14 residues in the CDR3. Per the germline V gene, CDR1 is MNHEY and CDR2 is SVGAGI. The V end lost 7 bases, the J end lost 6 bases, and 18 bases lay between the germline ends. CDR3 DNA sequence: TGTGCCAGCATCCCTCCGGGACGGAATTCTGAAGCTTTCTTT. Translated, it gives CASIPPGRNSEAFF.

The J gene is TRBJ1-1, the V gene TRBV6-5; TRBD1 agrees at 8 bases. The V and J ends lost 6 bases and 7 bases, in that order; junction bases with no gene match: 13. Germline V CDR1 and CDR2: MNHEY, SVGAGI. The CDR3 has 15 residues. CDR3 in amino acids: CASSQLRDRIGEAFF. Written as DNA, the CDR3 is TGTGCCAGCAGCCAGCTCCGGGACAGGATAGGTGAAGCTTTCTTT.

The chain employs TRBV6-5 and TRBJ1-6, with 7 positions matching TRBD1. After removal of 3 bases from V and 8 bases from J, the junction contained 1 base not matched to a gene. The CDR3 contains 13 residues. Looked up from germline, CDR1 is MNHEY and CDR2 is SVGAGI. The CDR3 nucleotides are TGTGCCAGCAGTTATGGGACAGATTCACCCCTCCACTTT. Its translation is CASSYGTDSPLHF.

This clone has only a few counts. The chain links TRBV19 to TRBJ1-3; possible D gene TRBD1, 5 bases. V lost 10 bases and J lost 1, with 17 bases in between. The CDR3 consists of 15 residues. From germline, CDR1 is LNHDA and CDR2 SQIVND (reference sequence). The CDR3 here is CATTGRVWSGNTIYF. The CDR3 region has the DNA TGTGCCACTACAGGAAGGGTATGGTCTGGAAACACCATATATTTT.

The rearrangement links TRBV11-3 to TRBJ2-1, with 8 bases fitting TRBD2. CDR1 is SGHNT, CDR2 YENEEA, per germline. CDR3 size: 16 residues. J gave up 0 bases and V 8 bases, and 9 bases lay outside the gene matches. The CDR3 here is CASSPFGTSSYNEQFF. As DNA, the CDR3 is TGTGCCAGCTCCCCCTTCGGGACTAGCTCCTACAATGAGCAGTTCTTC.

On this clone: Different DNA sequences within this sample yield the same CDR3. This sequence joins TRBV29-1 and TRBJ1-1; the D gene is possibly TRBD1 (6 bases). Germline CDR1 SQVTM, CDR2 ANQGSEA. The CDR3 length is 13 residues. Trimming shortened V by 7 bases and J by 3 bases, and 15 bases separated the two germline ends. The CDR3, as DNA: TGCAGCGGTAGGCAGGGGCGGTACACTGAAGCTTTCTTT. Its translation is CSGRQGRYTEAFF.

As DNA, the CDR3 is TGTGCCAGCAGTGTGGGGCTTCTAGCGACCACAGATACGCAGTATTTT. Its protein is CASSVGLLATTDTQYF. This chain joins TRBV6-1 and TRBJ2-3, with D possibly being TRBD2 (6 bases). The CDR3 is 16 amino acids. V was trimmed by 4 bases and J by 2 bases, leaving 16 bases between them. Germline assignment: CDR1 MNHNS and CDR2 SASEGT.

The genes are TRBV7-2 and TRBJ2-2; no reliable D call. Germline assignment: CDR1 SGHTA and CDR2 FQGNSA. The CDR3 length is 13 residues. V was cut by 3 bases and J by 0 bases, with 2 bases left in between. CDR3 DNA: TGTGCCAGCAGCTTTTCGAACACCGGGGAGCTGTTTTTT. Translation: CASSFSNTGELFF.

The gene calls are TRBV10-3 and TRBJ2-2; 13 bases align to TRBD2. Germline V gene lookup returns CDR1 ENHRY and CDR2 SYGVKD. The CDR3 loop spans 17 amino acids. V lost 2 bases to trimming and J lost 4 bases; unmatched junction nucleotides: 4. The CDR3 here is CAISEGLAGVGTGELFF. The CDR3 nucleotides read TGTGCCATCAGTGAGGGACTAGCGGGAGTAGGCACCGGGGAGCTGTTTTTT.

The rearrangement joins TRBV15 to TRBJ1-6; D remains unclear. V dropped 5 bases and J dropped 9 bases, with 11 bases sitting between them. Germline assignment: CDR1 LNHNV and CDR2 YYDKDF (reference sequence). CDR3 length: 13 amino acids. CDR3 loop: CATSEGRSSPLHF. CDR3 nucleotides: TGTGCCACCAGCGAGGGAAGAAGTTCACCCCTCCACTTT. Filled out from reference TRBV15 and TRBJ1-6, the complete variable domain reads DAMVIQNPRYQVTQFGKPVTLSCSQTLNHNVMYWYQQKSSQAPKLLFHYYDKDFNNEADTPDNFQSRRPNTSFCFLDIRSPGLGDTAMYLCATSEGRSSPLHFGNGTRLTVT.

V usage is TRBV4-2 and J usage is TRBJ2-7; D is perhaps TRBD2 (6 bases). CDR3 length: 14 residues. V was shortened by 0 bases and J by 6 bases, with 12 bases between the two germline ends. Per germline, CDR1 LGHNA and CDR2 YNFKEQ. The CDR3 DNA sequence: TGTGCCAGCAGCCAAGAACGCGGGATAGGCGAGCAGTACTTC. It yields the protein CASSQERGIGEQYF.

The table lists this clone with a count of one. The chain recombines TRBV27 with TRBJ2-7; 9 positions match TRBD1. The CDR3 loop spans 16 amino acids. J gave up 6 bases and V 3 bases, and 12 bases lay outside the gene matches. The germline CDR1 and CDR2 sequences are MNHEY and SMNVEV (reference sequence). The CDR3 DNA sequence: TGTGCCAGCAGTTTTTCGGGGGACAGGGTTTTATCCGAGCAGTACTTC. As protein: CASSFSGDRVLSEQYF.

The chain joins TRBV29-1 to TRBJ2-2; 9 bases are shared with TRBD1. V was clipped by 7 bases and J by 1 base; unmatched bases: 22. This CDR3 spans 20 amino acids. Looked up from germline, CDR1 is SQVTM and CDR2 is ANQGSEA. The CDR3 sequence is CSAGGQTRPVTGGNTGELFF. DNA of the CDR3: TGCAGCGCTGGGGGACAAACCAGGCCCGTGACAGGGGGGAACACCGGGGAGCTGTTTTTT.

The rearrangement links TRBV19 to TRBJ2-7; possibly TRBD2 for D (6 bases). Germline CDR1 reads LNHDA; CDR2 reads SQIVND (reference sequence). With 5 bases removed from V and 5 bases from J, the gap between germline ends came to 16 bases. The CDR3 runs 14 residues. The CDR3 loop reads CASSYRGTINEQYF. CDR3 nucleotide sequence: TGTGCCAGTAGTTATCGCGGGACGATCAACGAGCAGTACTTC.

CDR3 loop: CASSRDRGTYEQYF. The CDR3 coding sequence is TGTGCCAGCAGCCGGGACAGGGGTACCTACGAGCAGTACTTC. The chain links TRBV7-2 to TRBJ2-7; TRBD1 agrees at 10 bases. Germline CDR1 reads SGHTA; CDR2 reads FQGNSA. After removal of 5 bases from V and 2 bases from J, the junction contained 3 bases not matched to a gene. The CDR3 contains 14 residues. Combining the CDR3 with reference TRBV7-2 and TRBJ2-7 gives the whole variable domain GAGVSQSPSNKVTEKGKDVELRCDPISGHTALYWYRQSLGQGLEFLIYFQGNSAPDKSGLPSDRFSAERTGGSVSTLTIQRTQQEDSAVYLCASSRDRGTYEQYFGPGTRLTVT.

This sequence joins TRBV2 and TRBJ1-5, with D perhaps matching TRBD1 (5 bases). Germline CDR1 SNHLY, CDR2 FYNNEI. Between the trimmed V and J ends, which lost 6 bases and 0 bases, there was a span of 15 bases. This CDR3 comprises 16 residues. For the CDR3, the DNA is TGTGCCAGCAGAGCCTCAGGGATCTATAGCAATCAGCCCCAGCATTTT. This encodes CASRASGIYSNQPQHF.

The chain recombines TRBV5-1 with TRBJ2-3; D might be TRBD2 (6 bases). CDR1 SGHRS and CDR2 YFSETQ come from the germline V gene. The length of the CDR3 is 14 residues. The germline V and J ends were trimmed by 4 bases and 1 base, with 10 bases remaining between them. DNA for the CDR3: TGCGCCAGCAGCCCGGGACTCGGCACAGATACGCAGTATTTT. Translation: CASSPGLGTDTQYF. Looking up the rest from reference TRBV5-1 and TRBJ2-3 gives the full variable domain: KAGVTQTPRYLIKTRGQQVTLSCSPISGHRSVSWYQQTPGQGLQFLFEYFSETQRNKGNFPGRFSGRQFSNSRSEMNVSTLELGDSALYLCASSPGLGTDTQYFGPGTRLTVL.

The genes are TRBV5-1 and TRBJ2-1; 12 nucleotides line up with TRBD2. Trimming took 0 bases from V and 7 from J; bases not matched to a gene: 8. The CDR3 is 17 amino acids. Germline lookup yields CDR1 SGHRS and CDR2 YFSETQ. The CDR3 reads CASSLAPSGRVGNEQFF. In DNA, the CDR3 is TGCGCCAGCAGCTTGGCCCCTAGCGGGAGGGTGGGGAATGAGCAGTTCTTC.

This clone was observed a single time. V and J are TRBV7-2 and TRBJ2-5, with 8 bases aligning to TRBD2. CDR1 SGHTA and CDR2 FQGNSA come from the germline V gene. There are 16 residues in the CDR3. Losses at the gene ends were 3 bases for V and 5 bases for J; bases not matched to a gene: 11. This CDR3 is CASSFLSGGRGETQYF. CDR3 nucleotide sequence: TGTGCCAGCAGCTTCCTCTCGGGAGGGCGAGGTGAGACCCAGTACTTC.

This clone was picked up one time. The genes are TRBV4-1 and TRBJ1-2; D might be TRBD1 (5 bases). CDR1 is MGHRA and CDR2 is YSYEKL in the germline V gene. CDR3 length equals 15 residues. The V end was cut by 4 bases, the J end by 0 bases, with 12 bases between. The CDR3 reads CASSPRVLSNYGYTF. The DNA for the CDR3 is TGCGCCAGCAGCCCCAGGGTTCTATCTAACTATGGCTACACCTTC.

This chain uses TRBV25-1 with TRBJ1-3; D is uncertain. This CDR3 spans 17 amino acids. Between the trimmed V and J ends, which lost 4 bases and 0 bases, there was a span of 16 bases. Per the germline V gene, CDR1 is MGHDK and CDR2 is SYGVNS. The CDR3 sequence: CASSGALQLLSGNTIYF. The CDR3 bases are TGTGCCAGCAGTGGGGCACTTCAGCTGCTCTCTGGAAACACCATATATTTT.

The V gene is TRBV6-1, the J gene TRBJ1-5; unclear D gene. The germline V and J ends were trimmed by 4 bases and 2 bases, with 15 bases remaining between them. Germline CDR1 MNHNS, CDR2 SASEGT. The CDR3 contains 16 residues. CDR3 DNA sequence: TGTGCCAGCAGTGGGTTCCCAGACGGAGGCAATCAGCCCCAGCATTTT. This sequence encodes CASSGFPDGGNQPQHF.

The rearrangement uses TRBV2 and TRBJ1-5, with no clear D. The V gene lost 6 bases and the J gene lost 3 bases, with 12 bases spanning the gap. The CDR3 has 14 amino acids. Germline V CDR1 and CDR2: SNHLY, FYNNEI. CDR3 sequence (DNA): TGTGCCAGCAGGTACAGCCCCGACAATCAGCCCCAGCATTTT. Its translation is CASRYSPDNQPQHF.

J is TRBJ2-5 and V is TRBV7-9; unclear D gene. The CDR3 spans 11 residues. CDR1 is SEHNR, CDR2 FQNEAQ, per germline (reference sequence). Trimming shortened V by 4 bases and J by 2 bases, and 2 bases separated the two germline ends. This CDR3 is CASSSQETQYF. CDR3 coding DNA: TGTGCCAGCAGCTCACAAGAGACCCAGTACTTC.

The V call is TRBV30, the J call TRBJ1-5; maybe TRBD1 (5 bases). CDR3 length: 13 residues. Trimming shortened V by 5 bases and J by 5 bases, and 13 bases separated the two germline ends. In germline, CDR1 is GTSNPN, CDR2 SVGIG (reference sequence). The CDR3 bases are TGTGCCTGGCGGCGGGACGGGGATCAGCCCCAGCATTTT. As protein: CAWRRDGDQPQHF.